The 14 T cell receptor beta chains in this list originate from one sample, sequenced in a study of cytomegalovirus exposure and HLA in healthy donors. This table comes from immunoSEQ multiplex PCR, and its TCRdb copy is limited to in-frame clones, with some not included. The table shows roughly 110,000 clones, with 88% occurring only once. The sequencing sample was made of PBMCs. The receptors derive from a woman between 18 and 29 years old in good health and CMV-seropositive.

Comment on this clone: Relative to the germline gene, one junction end is altered; a read error may explain this. The chain combines TRBV29-1 with TRBJ2-3; no clear D gene. This CDR3 is built from 12 residues. The V gene's germline CDR1 is SQVTM and CDR2 ANQGSEA. In DNA, the CDR3 is TGCAGCGGAGACGTAGACACATATACGCAGTATTTT. Its translation is CSGDVDTYTQYF.

The rearrangement joins TRBV7-2 to TRBJ1-2; D gene ambiguous. V was pared by 5 bases and J by 7 bases, with 14 bases between. Germline CDR1 SGHTA, CDR2 FQGNSA. CDR3 length: 13 residues. The CDR3 DNA reads as TGTGCCAGCAGCCCCCGGACTGGAGCTGGCTACACCTTC. Encoded protein: CASSPRTGAGYTF.

The chain has TRBV28 and TRBJ2-3; D possibly corresponds to TRBD1 (6 bases). From germline, CDR1 is MDHEN and CDR2 SYDVKM. CDR3 size: 14 residues. CDR3 loop: CVSGVGTTTDTQYF. The CDR3 nucleotides are TGTGTATCCGGGGTAGGGACAACCACAGATACGCAGTATTTT.

The chain combines TRBV27 with TRBJ2-6, with D possibly matching TRBD2 (7 bases). The ends were cut back, 6 bases at V and 0 bases at J, with 18 bases in the middle. The CDR3 length is 18 residues. The germline V gene has CDR1 MNHEY and CDR2 SMNVEV (reference sequence). DNA of the CDR3: TGTGCCAGCAGACCTAGGGGGGGCAGGAGCTCTGGGGCCAACGTCCTGACTTTC. It codes for CASRPRGGRSSGANVLTF.

The V and J genes are TRBV2 and TRBJ1-3, with D possibly TRBD1 on 5 matching bases. From germline, CDR1 is SNHLY and CDR2 FYNNEI. This CDR3 comprises 13 residues. V lost 6 bases and J lost 8, with 14 bases in between. CDR3 protein: CASRGGTADTIYF. CDR3 in DNA: TGTGCCAGCAGGGGGGGTACCGCGGACACCATATATTTT.

V usage is TRBV14 and J usage is TRBJ2-7; possible D gene TRBD2, 6 bases. The CDR3 consists of 13 residues. The germline V gene encodes CDR1 SGHDN and CDR2 FVKESK. Trimming removed 0 bases at V and 6 bases at J, with 9 bases between. The CDR3 sequence: CASSQDLRGEQYF. The CDR3 DNA reads as TGTGCCAGCAGCCAAGATTTGCGGGGCGAGCAGTACTTC.

This chain uses TRBV7-8 with TRBJ1-6; 10 bases agree with TRBD1. The CDR3 covers 16 residues. The V gene's germline CDR1 is SGHVS and CDR2 FQNEAQ. The junction had 7 bases not matched to a gene; V was cut back by 1 base and J by 10 bases. The CDR3 loop is CASSLVGDRGESPLHF. Here the CDR3 DNA reads TGTGCCAGCAGCTTAGTGGGGGACAGGGGCGAGTCACCCCTCCACTTT.

The rearrangement links TRBV29-1 to TRBJ1-2; 10 positions agree with TRBD1. The germline V gene encodes CDR1 SQVTM and CDR2 ANQGSEA. Germline trimming cut 2 bases from V and 1 base from J; bases unmatched to any gene: 7. This CDR3 has 16 amino acids. The chain's CDR3 is CSVERQGALVNYGYTF. CDR3 DNA: TGCAGCGTTGAAAGACAGGGGGCTTTAGTTAACTATGGCTACACCTTC.

The rearrangement links TRBV6-4 to TRBJ2-1; 10 nucleotides match TRBD2. Germline-derived CDR1 and CDR2 are MRHNA and SNTAGT. J lost 5 bases, V lost 5 bases, and 3 bases had no gene match. CDR3 length: 14 amino acids. The CDR3 coding sequence is TGTGCCAGCAGTACTAGCGGGGACCACAATGAGCAGTTCTTC. Residues: CASSTSGDHNEQFF.

The gene calls are TRBV27 and TRBJ1-5; weak D call: TRBD1 (5 bases). Germline V lookup: CDR1 MNHEY, CDR2 SMNVEV (reference sequence). The CDR3 loop spans 13 amino acids. V was pared by 7 bases and J by 6 bases, with 13 bases between. CDR3 bases: TGTGCCAGCATCCATGGGGCAGGTCAGCCCCAGCATTTT. Its protein product is CASIHGAGQPQHF.

The chain employs TRBV5-6 and TRBJ1-5; 9 bases align to TRBD1. V trimming: 4 bases; J trimming: 2 bases; junction bases outside the gene matches: 4. Per germline, CDR1 SGHDT and CDR2 YYEEEE. CDR3 length: 15 residues. The CDR3: CASSRQGVGNQPQHF. The CDR3 DNA reads TGTGCCAGCAGCCGACAGGGGGTTGGCAATCAGCCCCAGCATTTT.

This chain links TRBV2 with TRBJ2-1; 10 positions match TRBD1. Germline assignment: CDR1 SNHLY and CDR2 FYNNEI. J lost 12 bases, V lost 8 bases, and 1 base had no gene match. The CDR3 sequence is 10 residues long. The CDR3 DNA reads as TGTGCCAGCGGACAGGGGGTGCAGTTCTTC. Translation gives CASGQGVQFF.

The rearrangement joins TRBV27 to TRBJ1-1; TRBD1 might be the D (6 bases). The V gene lost 5 bases and the J gene lost 6 bases, with 10 bases spanning the gap. The germline V gene has CDR1 MNHEY and CDR2 SMNVEV (reference sequence). The CDR3 spans 12 residues. The CDR3 sequence: CASSLTGSEAFF. The CDR3 DNA follows: TGTGCCAGCAGTCTGACAGGTTCTGAAGCTTTCTTT.

The chain has TRBV15 and TRBJ1-5, with D perhaps TRBD1 (5 bases). The CDR3 consists of 14 residues. The germline V gene encodes CDR1 LNHNV and CDR2 YYDKDF (reference sequence). The V and J ends lost 0 bases and 7 bases respectively, with 10 bases between them. The CDR3 here is CATSRDPGLQPQHF. DNA of the CDR3: TGTGCCACCAGCAGAGATCCAGGGCTGCAGCCCCAGCATTTT.